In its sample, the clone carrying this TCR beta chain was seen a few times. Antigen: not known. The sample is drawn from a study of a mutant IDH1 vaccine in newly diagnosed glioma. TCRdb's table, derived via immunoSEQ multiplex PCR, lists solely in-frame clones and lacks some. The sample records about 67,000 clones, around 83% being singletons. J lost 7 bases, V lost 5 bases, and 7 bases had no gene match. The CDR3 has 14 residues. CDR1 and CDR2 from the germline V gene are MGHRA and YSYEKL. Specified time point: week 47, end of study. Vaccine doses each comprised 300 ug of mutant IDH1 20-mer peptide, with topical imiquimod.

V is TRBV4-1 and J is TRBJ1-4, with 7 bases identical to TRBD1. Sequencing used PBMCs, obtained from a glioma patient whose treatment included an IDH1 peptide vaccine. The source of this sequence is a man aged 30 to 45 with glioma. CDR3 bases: TGCGCCAGCAGCTCCGGGACAGCTGTTGAAAAACTGTTTTTT. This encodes CASSSGTAVEKLFF.